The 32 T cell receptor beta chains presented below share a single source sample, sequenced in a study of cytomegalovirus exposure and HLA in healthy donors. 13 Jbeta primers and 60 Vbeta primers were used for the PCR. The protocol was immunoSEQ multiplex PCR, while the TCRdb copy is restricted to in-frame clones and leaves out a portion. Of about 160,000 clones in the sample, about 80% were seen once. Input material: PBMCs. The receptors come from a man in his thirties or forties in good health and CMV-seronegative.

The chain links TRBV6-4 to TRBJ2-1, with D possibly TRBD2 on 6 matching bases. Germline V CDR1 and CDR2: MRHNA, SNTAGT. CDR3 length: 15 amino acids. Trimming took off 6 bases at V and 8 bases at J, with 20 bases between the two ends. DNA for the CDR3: TGTGCCAGCAGCCCGACGGGGGTAGGTTCCGATGAGCAGTTCTTC. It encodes CASSPTGVGSDEQFF.

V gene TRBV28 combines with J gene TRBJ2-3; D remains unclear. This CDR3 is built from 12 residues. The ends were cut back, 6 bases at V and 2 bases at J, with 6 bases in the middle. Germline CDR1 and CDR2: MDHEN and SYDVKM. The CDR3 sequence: CASSQDTDTQYF. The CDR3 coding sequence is TGTGCCAGCAGCCAGGACACAGATACGCAGTATTTT.

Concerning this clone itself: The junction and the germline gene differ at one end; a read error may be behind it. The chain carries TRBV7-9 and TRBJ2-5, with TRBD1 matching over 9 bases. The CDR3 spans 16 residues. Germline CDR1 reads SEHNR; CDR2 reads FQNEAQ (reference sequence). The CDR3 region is CSSSLIDRGFGETQYF. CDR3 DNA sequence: TGTTCCAGCAGCTTAATTGACAGGGGGTTTGGAGAGACCCAGTACTTC.

This CDR3 reads CASGLEEGGYTF. The CDR3 coding sequence is TGTGCTAGTGGTTTGGAAGAGGGTGGCTACACCTTC. The chain is built from TRBV12-5 and TRBJ1-2; D gene unclear. There are 12 residues in the CDR3. Germline CDR1 LGHNT, CDR2 FRNRAP. V was clipped by 1 base and J by 7 bases, with 7 bases between them.

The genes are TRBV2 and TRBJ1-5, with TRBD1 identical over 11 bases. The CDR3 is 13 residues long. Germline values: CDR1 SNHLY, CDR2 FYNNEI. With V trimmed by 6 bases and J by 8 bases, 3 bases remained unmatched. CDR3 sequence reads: CASRRTGGEPQHF. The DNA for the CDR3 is TGTGCCAGCAGAAGGACAGGGGGCGAGCCCCAGCATTTT. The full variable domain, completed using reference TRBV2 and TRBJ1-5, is EPEVTQTPSHQVTQMGQEVILRCVPISNHLYFYWYRQILGQKVEFLVSFYNNEISEKSEIFDDQFSVERPDGSNFTLKIRSTKLEDSAMYFCASRRTGGEPQHFGDGTRLSIL.

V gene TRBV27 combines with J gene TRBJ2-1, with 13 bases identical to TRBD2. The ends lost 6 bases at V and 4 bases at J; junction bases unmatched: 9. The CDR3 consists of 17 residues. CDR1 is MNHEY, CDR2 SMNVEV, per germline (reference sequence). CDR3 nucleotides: TGTGCCAGCAGGACTTGGACTAGCGGGAGTCTATACAATGAGCAGTTCTTC. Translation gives CASRTWTSGSLYNEQFF.

Here the CDR3 reads CASVRGRGGQETQYF. Here the CDR3 DNA reads TGTGCCAGCGTCAGGGGGAGAGGGGGACAAGAGACCCAGTACTTC. The rearrangement links TRBV6-6 to TRBJ2-5; 7 bases are shared with TRBD1. The CDR3 runs 15 residues. The V segment lost 8 bases and the J segment 2 bases; nucleotides outside the gene matches: 11. CDR1 and CDR2 (germline): MNHNY, SVGAGI (reference sequence).

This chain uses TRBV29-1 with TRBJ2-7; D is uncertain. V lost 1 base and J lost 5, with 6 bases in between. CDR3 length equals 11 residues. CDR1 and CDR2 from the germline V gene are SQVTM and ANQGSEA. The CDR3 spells CSVEGYNEQYF. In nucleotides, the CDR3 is TGCAGCGTTGAAGGTTACAACGAGCAGTACTTC.

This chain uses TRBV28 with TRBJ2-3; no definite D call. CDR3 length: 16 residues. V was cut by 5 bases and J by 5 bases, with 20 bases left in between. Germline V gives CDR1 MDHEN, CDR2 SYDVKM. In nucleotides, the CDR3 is TGTGCCAGCAGTCCCACGACTCTACGTGCTGAAGATACGCAGTATTTT. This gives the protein CASSPTTLRAEDTQYF.

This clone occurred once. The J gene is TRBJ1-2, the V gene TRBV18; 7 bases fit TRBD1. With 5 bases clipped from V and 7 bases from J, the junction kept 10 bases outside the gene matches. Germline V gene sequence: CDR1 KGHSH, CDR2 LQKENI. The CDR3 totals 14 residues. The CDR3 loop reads CASSSKTGPVGYTF. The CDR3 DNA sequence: TGTGCCAGCTCATCAAAGACAGGGCCGGTTGGCTACACCTTC.

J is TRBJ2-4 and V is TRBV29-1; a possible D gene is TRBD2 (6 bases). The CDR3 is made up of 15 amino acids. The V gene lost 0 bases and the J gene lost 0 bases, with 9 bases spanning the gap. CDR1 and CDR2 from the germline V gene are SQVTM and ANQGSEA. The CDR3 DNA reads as TGCAGCGTTGAAGATACGGGGGAAGCCAAAAACATTCAGTACTTC. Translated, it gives CSVEDTGEAKNIQYF.

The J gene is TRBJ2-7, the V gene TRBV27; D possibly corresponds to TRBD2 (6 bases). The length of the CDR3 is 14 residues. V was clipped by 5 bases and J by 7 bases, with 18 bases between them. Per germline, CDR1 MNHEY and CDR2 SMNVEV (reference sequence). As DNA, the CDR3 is TGTGCCAGCAGTCGCTGGGGGGAGCGTGGTGAGCAGTACTTC. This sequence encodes CASSRWGERGEQYF.

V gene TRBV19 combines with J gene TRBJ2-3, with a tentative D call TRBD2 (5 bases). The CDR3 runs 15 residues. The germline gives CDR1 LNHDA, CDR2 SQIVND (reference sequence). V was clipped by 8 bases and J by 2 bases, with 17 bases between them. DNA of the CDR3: TGTGCCAGTGGCCCAGGACGGACTCACACAGATACGCAGTATTTT. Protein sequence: CASGPGRTHTDTQYF.

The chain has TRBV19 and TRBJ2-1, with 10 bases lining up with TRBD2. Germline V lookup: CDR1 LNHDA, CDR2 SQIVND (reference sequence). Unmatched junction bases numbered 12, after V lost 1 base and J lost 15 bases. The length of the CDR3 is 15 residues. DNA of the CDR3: TGTGCCAGTAGTATAGGTCTTAGCGGGAGGTACGGTTGGTTCTTC. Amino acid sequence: CASSIGLSGRYGWFF.

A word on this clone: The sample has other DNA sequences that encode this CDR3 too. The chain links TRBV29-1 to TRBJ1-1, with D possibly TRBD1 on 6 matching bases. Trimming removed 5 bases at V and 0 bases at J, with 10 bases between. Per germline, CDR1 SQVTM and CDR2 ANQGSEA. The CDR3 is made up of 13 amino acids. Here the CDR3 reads CSVSGVMNTEAFF. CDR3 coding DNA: TGCAGCGTTTCAGGGGTAATGAACACTGAAGCTTTCTTT.

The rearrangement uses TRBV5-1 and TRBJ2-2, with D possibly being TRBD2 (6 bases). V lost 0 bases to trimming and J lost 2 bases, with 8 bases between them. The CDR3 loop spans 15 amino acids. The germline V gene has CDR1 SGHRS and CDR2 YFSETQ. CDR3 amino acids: CASSLAGLNTGELFF. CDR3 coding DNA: TGCGCCAGCAGCTTGGCGGGACTTAACACCGGGGAGCTGTTTTTT.

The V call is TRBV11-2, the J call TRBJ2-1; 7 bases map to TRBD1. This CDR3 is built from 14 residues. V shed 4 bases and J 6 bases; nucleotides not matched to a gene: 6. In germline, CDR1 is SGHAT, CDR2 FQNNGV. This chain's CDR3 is CASSSGQIRNEQFF. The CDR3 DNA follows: TGTGCCAGCAGCTCGGGACAGATACGCAATGAGCAGTTCTTC. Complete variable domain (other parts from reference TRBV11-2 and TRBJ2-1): EAGVAQSPRYKIIEKRQSVAFWCNPISGHATLYWYQQILGQGPKLLIQFQNNGVVDDSQLPKDRFSAERLKGVDSTLKIQPAKLEDSAVYLCASSSGQIRNEQFFGPGTRLTVL.

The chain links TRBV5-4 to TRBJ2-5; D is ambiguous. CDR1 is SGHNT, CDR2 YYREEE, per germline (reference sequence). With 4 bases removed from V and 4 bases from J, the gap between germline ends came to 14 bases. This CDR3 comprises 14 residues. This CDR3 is CASSLLPRVETQYF. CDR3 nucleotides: TGTGCCAGCAGCCTCCTTCCGCGAGTAGAGACCCAGTACTTC.

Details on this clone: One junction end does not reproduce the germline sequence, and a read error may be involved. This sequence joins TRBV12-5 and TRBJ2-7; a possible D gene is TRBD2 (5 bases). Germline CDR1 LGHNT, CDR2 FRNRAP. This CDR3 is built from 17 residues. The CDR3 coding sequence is TGTGCTGGTGGTTTTGGGCTCGGGGAAGGGCCGAGGAGGGAGCAGTACTTC. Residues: CAGGFGLGEGPRREQYF. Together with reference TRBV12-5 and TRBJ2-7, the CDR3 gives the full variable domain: DARVTQTPRHKVTEMGQEVTMRCQPILGHNTVFWYRQTMMQGLELLAYFRNRAPLDDSGMPKDRFSAEMPDATLATLKIQPSEPRDSAVYFCAGGFGLGEGPRREQYFGPGTRLTVT.

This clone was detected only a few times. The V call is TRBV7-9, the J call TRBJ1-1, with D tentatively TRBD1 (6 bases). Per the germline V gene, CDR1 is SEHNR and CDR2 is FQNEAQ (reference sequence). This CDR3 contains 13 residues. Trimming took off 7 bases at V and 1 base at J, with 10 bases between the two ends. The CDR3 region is CASIEQGNTEAFF. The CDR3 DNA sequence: TGTGCCAGCATCGAACAGGGGAACACTGAAGCTTTCTTT.

CDR3 in amino acids: CASSLTVNQPQHF. CDR3 nucleotide sequence: TGTGCCAGCAGCCTCACAGTAAATCAGCCCCAGCATTTT. The V and J genes are TRBV6-5 and TRBJ1-5; D not resolved. V lost 6 bases and J 4 bases, leaving 10 bases between the germline ends. The CDR3 is 13 residues long. Germline CDR1 is MNHEY and CDR2 is SVGAGI.

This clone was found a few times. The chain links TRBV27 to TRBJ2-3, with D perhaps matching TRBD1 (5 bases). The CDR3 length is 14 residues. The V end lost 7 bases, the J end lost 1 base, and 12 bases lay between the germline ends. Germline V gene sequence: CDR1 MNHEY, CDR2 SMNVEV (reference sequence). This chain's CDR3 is CASKQGRGTDTQYF. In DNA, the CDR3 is TGTGCCAGCAAGCAGGGAAGGGGCACAGATACGCAGTATTTT.

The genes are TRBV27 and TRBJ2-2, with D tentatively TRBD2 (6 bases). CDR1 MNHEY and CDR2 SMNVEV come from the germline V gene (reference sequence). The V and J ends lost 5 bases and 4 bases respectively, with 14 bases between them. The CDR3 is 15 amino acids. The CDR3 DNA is TGTGCCAGCAGTCCGAGGAGGGGTATCACCGGGGAGCTGTTTTTT. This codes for CASSPRRGITGELFF.

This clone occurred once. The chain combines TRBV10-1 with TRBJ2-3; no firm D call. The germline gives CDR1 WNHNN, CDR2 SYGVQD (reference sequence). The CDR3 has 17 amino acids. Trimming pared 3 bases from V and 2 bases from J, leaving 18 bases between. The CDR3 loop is CASSEARMEPYTDTQYF. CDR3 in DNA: TGCGCCAGCAGTGAAGCGAGGATGGAACCTTACACAGATACGCAGTATTTT.

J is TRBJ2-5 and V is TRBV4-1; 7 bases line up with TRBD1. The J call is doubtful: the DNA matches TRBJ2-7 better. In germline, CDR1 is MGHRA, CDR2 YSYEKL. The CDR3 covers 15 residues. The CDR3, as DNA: TGCGCCAGCAGCCAAGATGGGGGACAGTCCTACGAGCAGTACTTC. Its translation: CASSQDGGQSYEQYF.

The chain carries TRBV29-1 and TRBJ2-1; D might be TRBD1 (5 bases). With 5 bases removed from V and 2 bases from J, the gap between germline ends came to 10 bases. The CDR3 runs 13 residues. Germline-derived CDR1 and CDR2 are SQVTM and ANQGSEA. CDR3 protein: CSVPQDPYNEQFF. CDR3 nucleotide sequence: TGCAGCGTTCCACAGGATCCCTACAATGAGCAGTTCTTC.

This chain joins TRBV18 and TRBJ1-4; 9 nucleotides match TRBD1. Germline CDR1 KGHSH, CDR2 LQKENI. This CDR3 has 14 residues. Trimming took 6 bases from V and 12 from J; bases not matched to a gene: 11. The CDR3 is CASSHRGQERELFF. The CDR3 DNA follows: TGTGCCAGCTCCCACAGGGGGCAAGAAAGGGAACTGTTTTTT.

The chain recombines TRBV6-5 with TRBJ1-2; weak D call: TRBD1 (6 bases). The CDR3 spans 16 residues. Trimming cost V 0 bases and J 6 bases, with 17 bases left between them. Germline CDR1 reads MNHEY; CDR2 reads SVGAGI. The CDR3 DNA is TGTGCCAGCAGTTACTCCCTTCCAGGGGTCCGGGATGGCTACACCTTC. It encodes CASSYSLPGVRDGYTF.

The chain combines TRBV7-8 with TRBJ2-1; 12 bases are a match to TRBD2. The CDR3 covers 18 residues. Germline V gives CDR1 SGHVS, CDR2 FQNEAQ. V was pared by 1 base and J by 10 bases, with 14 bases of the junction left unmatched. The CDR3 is CASSLGQLAGGGDGEQFF. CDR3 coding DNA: TGTGCCAGCAGCTTAGGGCAACTAGCGGGAGGTGGGGATGGAGAGCAGTTCTTC.

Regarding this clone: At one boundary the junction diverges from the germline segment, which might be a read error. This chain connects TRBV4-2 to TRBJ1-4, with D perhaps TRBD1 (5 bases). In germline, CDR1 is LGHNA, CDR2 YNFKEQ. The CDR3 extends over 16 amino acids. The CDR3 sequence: CASSRGGLTTNEKLLF. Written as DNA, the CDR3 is TGTGCCAGCAGCCGGGGGGGACTGACGACTAATGAAAAACTGCTTTTT.

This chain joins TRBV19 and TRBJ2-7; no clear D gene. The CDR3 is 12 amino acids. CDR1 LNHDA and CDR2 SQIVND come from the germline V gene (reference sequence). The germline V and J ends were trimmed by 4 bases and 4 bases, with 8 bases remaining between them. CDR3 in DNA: TGTGCCAGTAGTAACGGTGGTTACGAGCAGTACTTC. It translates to CASSNGGYEQYF.

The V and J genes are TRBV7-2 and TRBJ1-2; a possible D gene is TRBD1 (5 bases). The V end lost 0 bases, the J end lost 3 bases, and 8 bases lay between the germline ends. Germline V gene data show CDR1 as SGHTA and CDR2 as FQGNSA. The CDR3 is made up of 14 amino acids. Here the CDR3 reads CASSLAARDYGYTF. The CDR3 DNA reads TGTGCCAGCAGCTTAGCGGCCAGGGACTATGGCTACACCTTC.